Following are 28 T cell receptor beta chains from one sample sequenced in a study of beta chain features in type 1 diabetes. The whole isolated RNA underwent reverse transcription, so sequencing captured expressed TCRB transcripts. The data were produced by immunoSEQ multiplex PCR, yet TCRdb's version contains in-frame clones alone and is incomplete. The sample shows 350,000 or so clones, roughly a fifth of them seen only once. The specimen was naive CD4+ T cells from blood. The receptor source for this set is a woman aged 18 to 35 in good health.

The CDR3 loop is CASSSKGAATEAFF. The DNA for the CDR3 is TGTGCCAGCAGCTCAAAGGGGGCGGCCACTGAAGCTTTCTTT. The chain combines TRBV7-2 with TRBJ1-1; TRBD1 agrees at 7 bases. The CDR3 length is 14 residues. The germline V gene encodes CDR1 SGHTA and CDR2 FQGNSA. The J segment lost 4 bases and the V segment lost 4 bases, leaving 6 bases of the junction unmatched.

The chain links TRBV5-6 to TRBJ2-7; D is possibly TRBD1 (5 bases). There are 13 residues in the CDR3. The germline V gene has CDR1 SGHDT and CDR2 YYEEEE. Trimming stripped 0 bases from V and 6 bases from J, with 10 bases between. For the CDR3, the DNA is TGTGCCAGCAGCTTGGCAGGGCCGGGCGAGCAGTACTTC. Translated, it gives CASSLAGPGEQYF.

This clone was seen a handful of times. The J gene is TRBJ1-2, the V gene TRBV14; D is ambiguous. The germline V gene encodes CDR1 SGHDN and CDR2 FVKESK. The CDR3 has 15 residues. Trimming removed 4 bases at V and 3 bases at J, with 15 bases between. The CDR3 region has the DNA TGTGCCAGCAGCCCCCTTGGCCTGAGGGACTATGGCTACACCTTC. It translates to CASSPLGLRDYGYTF. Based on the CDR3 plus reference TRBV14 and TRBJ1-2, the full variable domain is EAGVTQFPSHSVIEKGQTVTLRCDPISGHDNLYWYRRVMGKEIKFLLHFVKESKQDESGMPNNRFLAERTGGTYSTLKVQPAELEDSGVYFCASSPLGLRDYGYTFGSGTRLTVV.

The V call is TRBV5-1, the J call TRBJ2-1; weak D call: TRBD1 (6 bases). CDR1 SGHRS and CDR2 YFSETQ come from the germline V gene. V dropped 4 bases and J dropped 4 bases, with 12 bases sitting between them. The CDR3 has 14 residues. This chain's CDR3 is CASSGGQSYNEQFF. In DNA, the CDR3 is TGCGCCAGCAGCGGAGGACAGTCTTACAATGAGCAGTTCTTC.

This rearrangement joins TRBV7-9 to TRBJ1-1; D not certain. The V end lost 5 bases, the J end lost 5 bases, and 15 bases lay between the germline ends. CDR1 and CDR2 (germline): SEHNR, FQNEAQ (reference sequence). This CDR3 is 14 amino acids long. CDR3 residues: CASSVQGDGTEAFF. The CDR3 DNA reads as TGTGCCAGCAGCGTACAAGGAGATGGGACTGAAGCTTTCTTT.

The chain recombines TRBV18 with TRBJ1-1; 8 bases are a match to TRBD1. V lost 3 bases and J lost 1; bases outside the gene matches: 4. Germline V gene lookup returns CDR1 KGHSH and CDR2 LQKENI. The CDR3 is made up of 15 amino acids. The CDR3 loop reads CASSPTGQANTEAFF. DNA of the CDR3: TGTGCCAGCTCACCCACGGGACAGGCGAACACTGAAGCTTTCTTT. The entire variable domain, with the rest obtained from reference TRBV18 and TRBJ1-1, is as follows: NAGVMQNPRHLVRRRGQEARLRCSPMKGHSHVYWYRQLPEEGLKFMVYLQKENIIDESGMPKERFSAEFPKEGPSILRIQQVVRGDSAAYFCASSPTGQANTEAFFGQGTRLTVV.

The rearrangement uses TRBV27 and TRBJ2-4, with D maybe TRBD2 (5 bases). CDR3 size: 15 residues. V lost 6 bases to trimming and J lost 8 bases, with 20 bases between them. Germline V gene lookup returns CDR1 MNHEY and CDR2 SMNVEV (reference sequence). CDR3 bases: TGTGCCAGCAGCCCTCAGCGGCAGCCGAGGCACATTCAGTACTTC. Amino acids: CASSPQRQPRHIQYF.

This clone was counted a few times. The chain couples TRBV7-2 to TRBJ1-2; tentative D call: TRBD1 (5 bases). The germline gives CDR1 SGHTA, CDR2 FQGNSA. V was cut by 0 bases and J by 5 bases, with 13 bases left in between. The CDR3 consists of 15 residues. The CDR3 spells CASSLAVGAQYGYTF. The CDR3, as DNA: TGTGCCAGCAGCTTAGCAGTAGGGGCCCAATATGGCTACACCTTC.

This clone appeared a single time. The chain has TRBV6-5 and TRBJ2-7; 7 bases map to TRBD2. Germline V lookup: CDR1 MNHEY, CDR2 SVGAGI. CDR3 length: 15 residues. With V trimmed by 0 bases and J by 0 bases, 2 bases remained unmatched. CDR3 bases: TGTGCCAGCAGTTACTCTGCGGGGGACTCCTACGAGCAGTACTTC. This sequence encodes CASSYSAGDSYEQYF.

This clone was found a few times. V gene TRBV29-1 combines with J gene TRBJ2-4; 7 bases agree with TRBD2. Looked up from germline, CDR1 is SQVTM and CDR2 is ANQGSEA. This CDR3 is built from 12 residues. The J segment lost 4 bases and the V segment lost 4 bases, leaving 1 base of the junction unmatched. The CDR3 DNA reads TGCAGCGTTGGGGAGGGAAAAAACATTCAGTACTTC. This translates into CSVGEGKNIQYF.

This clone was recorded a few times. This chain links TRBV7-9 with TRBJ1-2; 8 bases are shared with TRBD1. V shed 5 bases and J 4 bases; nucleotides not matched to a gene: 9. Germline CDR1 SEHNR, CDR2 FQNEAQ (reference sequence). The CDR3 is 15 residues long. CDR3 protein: CASSPDRGAGYGYTF. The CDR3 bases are TGTGCCAGCAGCCCTGACAGGGGCGCTGGCTATGGCTACACCTTC.

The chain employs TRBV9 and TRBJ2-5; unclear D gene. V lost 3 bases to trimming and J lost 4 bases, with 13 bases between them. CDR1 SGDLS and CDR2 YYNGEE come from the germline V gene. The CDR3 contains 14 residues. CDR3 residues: CASSAPTPGETQYF. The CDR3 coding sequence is TGTGCCAGCAGCGCCCCAACTCCAGGAGAGACCCAGTACTTC.

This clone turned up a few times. This CDR3 reads CASSVPLAANTGELFF. The CDR3 DNA sequence: TGTGCCAGTAGTGTACCCCTAGCGGCCAACACCGGGGAGCTGTTTTTT. The rearrangement uses TRBV19 and TRBJ2-2, with 7 positions matching TRBD2. The CDR3 contains 16 residues. V lost 5 bases, J lost 2 bases, and 8 bases stayed unmatched. Germline V gene lookup returns CDR1 LNHDA and CDR2 SQIVND (reference sequence). The full variable domain, its missing parts supplied by reference TRBV19 and TRBJ2-2, is DGGITQSPKYLFRKEGQNVTLSCEQNLNHDAMYWYRQDPGQGLRLIYYSQIVNDFQKGDIAEGYSVSREKKESFPLTVTSAQKNPTAFYLCASSVPLAANTGELFFGEGSRLTVL.

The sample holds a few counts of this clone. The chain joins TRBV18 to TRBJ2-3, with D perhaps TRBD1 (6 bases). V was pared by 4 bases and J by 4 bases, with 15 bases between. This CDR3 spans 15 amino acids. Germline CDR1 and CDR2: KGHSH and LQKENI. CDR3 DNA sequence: TGTGCCAGCTCACGCCTAGGGGGTAACGCAGATACGCAGTATTTT. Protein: CASSRLGGNADTQYF.

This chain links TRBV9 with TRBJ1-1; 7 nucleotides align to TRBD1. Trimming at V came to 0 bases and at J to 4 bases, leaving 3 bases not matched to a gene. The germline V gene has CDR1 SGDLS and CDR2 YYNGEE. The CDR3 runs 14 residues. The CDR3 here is CASSVVDRATEAFF. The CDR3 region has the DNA TGTGCCAGCAGCGTAGTAGACAGGGCCACTGAAGCTTTCTTT.

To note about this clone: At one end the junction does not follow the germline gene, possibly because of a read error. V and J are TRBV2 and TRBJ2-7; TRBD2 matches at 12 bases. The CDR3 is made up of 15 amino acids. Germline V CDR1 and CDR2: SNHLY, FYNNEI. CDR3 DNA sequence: TGTGCCAGCAGTGAAGGACTAGCGGGGGCTTGGTCGATGGACTTC. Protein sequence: CASSEGLAGAWSMDF.

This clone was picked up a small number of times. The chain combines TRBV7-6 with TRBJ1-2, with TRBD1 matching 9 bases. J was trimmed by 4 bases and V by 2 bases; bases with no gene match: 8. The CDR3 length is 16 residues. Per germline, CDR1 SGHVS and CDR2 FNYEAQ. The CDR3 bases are TGTGCCAGCAGCTTACTTGACAGGGGGAGTTCCTATGGCTACACCTTC. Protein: CASSLLDRGSSYGYTF.

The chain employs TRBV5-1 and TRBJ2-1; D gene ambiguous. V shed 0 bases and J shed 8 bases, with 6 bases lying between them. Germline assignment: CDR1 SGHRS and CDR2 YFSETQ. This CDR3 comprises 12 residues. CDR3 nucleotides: TGCGCCAGCAGCTTGGGTTTCGATGAGCAGTTCTTC. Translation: CASSLGFDEQFF.

The chain's CDR3 is CASSLQLAAPTDTQYF. The CDR3 DNA sequence: TGCGCCAGCAGCTTACAACTAGCGGCTCCTACAGATACGCAGTATTTT. The J gene is TRBJ2-3, the V gene TRBV5-1, with 8 bases that match TRBD2. CDR1 and CDR2 (germline): SGHRS, YFSETQ. Unmatched junction bases numbered 8, after V lost 2 bases and J lost 3 bases. The CDR3 is 16 residues long.

The CDR3 loop is CATQPGTRNEKLFF. In DNA form, the CDR3 reads TGTGCCACCCAGCCCGGGACACGAAATGAAAAACTGTTTTTT. The rearrangement links TRBV30 to TRBJ1-4, with a tentative D call TRBD1 (6 bases). Per germline, CDR1 GTSNPN and CDR2 SVGIG (reference sequence). CDR3 length: 14 residues. V was cut by 8 bases and J by 5 bases, with 18 bases left in between.

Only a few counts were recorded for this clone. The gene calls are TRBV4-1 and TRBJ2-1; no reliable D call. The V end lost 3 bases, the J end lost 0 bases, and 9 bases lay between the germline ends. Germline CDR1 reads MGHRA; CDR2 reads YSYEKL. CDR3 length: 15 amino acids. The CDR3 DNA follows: TGCGCCAGCAGCCACGACTCAAACTCCTACAATGAGCAGTTCTTC. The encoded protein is CASSHDSNSYNEQFF.

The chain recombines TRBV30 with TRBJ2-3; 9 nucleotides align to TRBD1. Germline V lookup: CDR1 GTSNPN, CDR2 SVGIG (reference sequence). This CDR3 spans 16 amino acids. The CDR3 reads CAWGGQGLPSGDTQYF. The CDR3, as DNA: TGTGCGTGGGGGGGACAGGGTTTGCCGTCAGGGGATACGCAGTATTTT.

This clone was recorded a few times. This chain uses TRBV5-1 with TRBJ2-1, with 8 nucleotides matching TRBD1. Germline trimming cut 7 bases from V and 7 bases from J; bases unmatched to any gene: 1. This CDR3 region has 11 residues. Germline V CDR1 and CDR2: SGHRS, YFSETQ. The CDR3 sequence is CASQGANEQFF. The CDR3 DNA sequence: TGCGCCAGCCAGGGGGCGAATGAGCAGTTCTTC.

The CDR3 DNA reads as TGCGCCAGCAGACGGGACAGGGGTAATGAAAAACTGTTTTTT. Translating gives CASRRDRGNEKLFF. The V call is TRBV4-1, the J call TRBJ1-4, with 10 bases fitting TRBD1. The CDR3 is made up of 14 amino acids. J was trimmed by 4 bases and V by 6 bases; bases with no gene match: 2. CDR1 is MGHRA, CDR2 YSYEKL, per germline.

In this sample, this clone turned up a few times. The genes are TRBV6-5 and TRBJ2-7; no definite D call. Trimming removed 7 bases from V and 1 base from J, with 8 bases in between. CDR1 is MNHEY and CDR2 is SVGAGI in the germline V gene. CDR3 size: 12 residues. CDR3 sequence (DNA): TGTGCCAGCACCGCAGGTTCCTACGAGCAGTACTTC. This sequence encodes CASTAGSYEQYF.

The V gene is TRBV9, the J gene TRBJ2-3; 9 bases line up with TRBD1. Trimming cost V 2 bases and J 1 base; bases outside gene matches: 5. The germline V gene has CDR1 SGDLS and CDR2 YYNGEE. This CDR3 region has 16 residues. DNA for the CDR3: TGTGCCAGCAGCGTGGATTGGACAGGGGGCACAGATACGCAGTATTTT. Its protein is CASSVDWTGGTDTQYF.

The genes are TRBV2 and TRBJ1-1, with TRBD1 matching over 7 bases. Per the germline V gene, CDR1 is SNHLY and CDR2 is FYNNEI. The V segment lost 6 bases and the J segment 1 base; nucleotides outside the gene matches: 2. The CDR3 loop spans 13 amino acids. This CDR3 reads CASRQGWNTEAFF. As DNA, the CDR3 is TGTGCCAGCAGACAGGGGTGGAACACTGAAGCTTTCTTT.

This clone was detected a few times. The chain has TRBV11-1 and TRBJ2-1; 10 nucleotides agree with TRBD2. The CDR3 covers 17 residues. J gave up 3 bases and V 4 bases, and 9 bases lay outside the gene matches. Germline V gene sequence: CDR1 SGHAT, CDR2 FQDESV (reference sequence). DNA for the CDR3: TGTGCCAGCAGCTCCGGCCCCGGGACTAGCGTCTACAATGAGCAGTTCTTC. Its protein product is CASSSGPGTSVYNEQFF.